These 24 T cell receptor beta chains originate from one sample sequenced in a study of blood T cell repertoires in COVID-19. TCRdb's table, derived via immunoSEQ multiplex PCR, lists solely in-frame clones and lacks some. The data hold around 270,000 clones, with more than 85% observed a single time. Sequenced: peripheral blood. The origin of the receptors is a person under 35 with COVID-19, enrolled during active disease.

The chain recombines TRBV5-4 with TRBJ1-1; perhaps TRBD1 as D (6 bases). The V end was cut by 4 bases, the J end by 0 bases, with 10 bases between. CDR1 and CDR2 (germline): SGHNT, YYREEE (reference sequence). The CDR3 is 14 residues long. The CDR3 nucleotides read TGTGCCAGCAGCCTCGGGGGGCTGAACACTGAAGCTTTCTTT. Translating gives CASSLGGLNTEAFF. Looking up the rest from reference TRBV5-4 and TRBJ1-1 gives the full variable domain: ETGVTQSPTHLIKTRGQQVTLRCSSQSGHNTVSWYQQALGQGPQFIFQYYREEENGRGNFPPRFSGLQFPNYSSELNVNALELDDSALYLCASSLGGLNTEAFFGQGTRLTVV.

This chain links TRBV10-2 with TRBJ2-7; 7 nucleotides line up with TRBD1. The CDR3 is made up of 15 amino acids. Germline loops: CDR1 WSHSY, CDR2 SAAADI. Losses at the gene ends were 8 bases for V and 2 bases for J; bases not matched to a gene: 12. CDR3 in DNA: TGCGCCAGCCGACTGTCGGGACAGCCCACCTACGAGCAGTACTTC. Protein sequence: CASRLSGQPTYEQYF.

Only one count was recorded for this clone. The rearrangement joins TRBV9 to TRBJ1-2; a weak D match, TRBD1 (6 bases). CDR1 and CDR2 from the germline V gene are SGDLS and YYNGEE. CDR3 length equals 14 residues. V lost 5 bases, J lost 4 bases, and 15 bases lay in between. CDR3 amino acids: CASSGAGVGYGYTF. The CDR3 DNA is TGTGCCAGCAGTGGCGCAGGGGTAGGCTATGGCTACACCTTC.

In its sample, this clone was seen a few times. CDR3 DNA sequence: TGTGCCAGCAGCCTAGAGGACACCCTTGAAGCTTTCTTT. This codes for CASSLEDTLEAFF. This chain joins TRBV5-6 and TRBJ1-1, with D possibly TRBD1 on 5 matching bases. The V and J ends lost 4 bases and 7 bases respectively, with 14 bases between them. CDR1 is SGHDT and CDR2 is YYEEEE in the germline V gene. The CDR3 contains 13 residues.

The chain uses TRBV19 and TRBJ2-7; possible D gene TRBD1, 5 bases. Per germline, CDR1 LNHDA and CDR2 SQIVND (reference sequence). The CDR3 has 13 residues. V lost 5 bases to trimming and J lost 3 bases, with 11 bases between them. The CDR3 DNA is TGTGCCAGTAGTGCAGGGTTTAACTACGAGCAGTACTTC. Its translation: CASSAGFNYEQYF.

The gene calls are TRBV9 and TRBJ1-5; 7 nucleotides match TRBD1. The germline gives CDR1 SGDLS, CDR2 YYNGEE. The CDR3 extends over 15 amino acids. Germline trimming cut 4 bases from V and 3 bases from J; bases unmatched to any gene: 7. The CDR3 DNA is TGTGCCAGCAGCCCCGGGACAGCGAACAATCAGCCCCAGCATTTT. This sequence encodes CASSPGTANNQPQHF.

V gene TRBV19 combines with J gene TRBJ2-5, with 7 bases identical to TRBD1. With 5 bases clipped from V and 2 bases from J, the junction kept 8 bases outside the gene matches. Germline CDR1 is LNHDA and CDR2 is SQIVND (reference sequence). CDR3 length equals 15 residues. The CDR3 DNA reads TGTGCCAGTAGTCCCCAGGGACAGCCACAAGAGACCCAGTACTTC. It codes for CASSPQGQPQETQYF.

This chain joins TRBV7-9 and TRBJ2-7; 7 bases are shared with TRBD1. This CDR3 contains 15 residues. The V gene end was trimmed by 8 bases and the J gene end by 6 bases; junction bases not matched to a gene: 16. Germline CDR1 and CDR2: SEHNR and FQNEAQ (reference sequence). The CDR3 is CASRQIGQGVSEQYF. The CDR3 coding sequence is TGTGCCAGCCGTCAGATAGGGCAGGGGGTTAGCGAGCAGTACTTC.

In regard to this clone: Other DNA sequences within the sample encode an identical CDR3. The V and J genes are TRBV11-2 and TRBJ2-7; TRBD2 matches at 12 bases. This CDR3 contains 15 residues. Per germline, CDR1 SGHAT and CDR2 FQNNGV. Trimming removed 1 base from V and 4 bases from J; junction bases left unmatched: 2. The chain's CDR3 is CASSLGLAGVYEQYF. The CDR3 DNA follows: TGTGCCAGCAGCTTAGGACTAGCGGGAGTGTACGAGCAGTACTTC.

The chain recombines TRBV5-1 with TRBJ2-2; a possible D gene is TRBD2 (6 bases). CDR1 SGHRS and CDR2 YFSETQ come from the germline V gene. CDR3 length: 15 amino acids. Trimming took 4 bases from V and 4 from J, leaving 14 bases between them. The CDR3 DNA sequence: TGCGCCAGCAGCATACCGGGACTTCGCACCGGGGAGCTGTTTTTT. Translation gives CASSIPGLRTGELFF.

The chain is built from TRBV7-2 and TRBJ2-7; D is uncertain. This CDR3 spans 12 amino acids. Trimming took off 6 bases at V and 3 bases at J, with 9 bases between the two ends. Germline loops: CDR1 SGHTA, CDR2 FQGNSA. DNA for the CDR3: TGTGCCAGCAGTCCTAACAGCTACGAGCAGTACTTC. Amino acids: CASSPNSYEQYF.

The genes are TRBV4-2 and TRBJ2-7, with a possible D match to TRBD2 (6 bases). Germline lookup yields CDR1 LGHNA and CDR2 YNFKEQ. The CDR3 runs 18 residues. V lost 3 bases, J lost 0 bases, and 21 bases lay in between. CDR3 nucleotides: TGTGCCAGCAGCCATCAATTCGATCCGGGACTCCCCTCCTACGAGCAGTACTTC. Protein product: CASSHQFDPGLPSYEQYF.

The chain has TRBV14 and TRBJ2-1; 9 nucleotides line up with TRBD2. The germline CDR1 and CDR2 sequences are SGHDN and FVKESK. The CDR3 loop spans 15 amino acids. After removal of 11 bases from V and 9 bases from J, the junction contained 17 bases not matched to a gene. The CDR3 nucleotides read TGTGCCCCCAGCCGCGGACTCGCGGGGGGGGGTGAGCAGTTCTTC. Protein sequence: CAPSRGLAGGGEQFF.

This clone is a singleton in its sample. The J gene is TRBJ2-1, the V gene TRBV6-5, with a tentative D call TRBD2 (7 bases). Trimming removed 11 bases at V and 0 bases at J, with 11 bases between. Per the germline V gene, CDR1 is MNHEY and CDR2 is SVGAGI. The length of the CDR3 is 13 residues. The CDR3 DNA sequence: TGTGCCGCGGGGGCGAGCTCCTACAATGAGCAGTTCTTC. Protein product: CAAGASSYNEQFF.

This clone was seen once. The chain uses TRBV7-2 and TRBJ2-5, with D hard to call. This CDR3 spans 13 amino acids. Germline assignment: CDR1 SGHTA and CDR2 FQGNSA. With 5 bases removed from V and 5 bases from J, the gap between germline ends came to 12 bases. Here the CDR3 DNA reads TGTGCCAGCAGCCAACTCGCTTGGGAGACCCAGTACTTC. Its translation: CASSQLAWETQYF.

This rearrangement joins TRBV6-1 to TRBJ2-3; 12 nucleotides match TRBD2. CDR3 length: 16 amino acids. From germline, CDR1 is MNHNS and CDR2 SASEGT. The J segment lost 0 bases and the V segment lost 4 bases, leaving 2 bases of the junction unmatched. Here the CDR3 DNA reads TGTGCCAGCAGTGGGACTAGCGGGATTAGCACAGATACGCAGTATTTT. Amino acids: CASSGTSGISTDTQYF.

The V call is TRBV7-6, the J call TRBJ2-3, with 7 bases fitting TRBD1. The junction had 7 bases not matched to a gene; V was cut back by 5 bases and J by 2 bases. The germline CDR1 and CDR2 sequences are SGHVS and FNYEAQ. The CDR3 is 15 residues long. The CDR3 spells CASSHTGAYTDTQYF. CDR3 bases: TGTGCCAGCAGCCATACAGGGGCCTACACAGATACGCAGTATTTT.

The CDR3 coding sequence is TGTGCCAGCAGCAGGGAGTACGAGCAGTACTTC. Translating gives CASSREYEQYF. The rearrangement links TRBV7-8 to TRBJ2-7; a possible D gene is TRBD2 (5 bases). The CDR3 spans 11 residues. Germline assignment: CDR1 SGHVS and CDR2 FQNEAQ. Trimming took 5 bases from V and 4 from J, leaving 6 bases between them.

The J gene is TRBJ2-7, the V gene TRBV4-2, with 11 bases identical to TRBD2. CDR1 and CDR2 from the germline V gene are LGHNA and YNFKEQ. The J segment lost 1 base and the V segment lost 0 bases, leaving 2 bases of the junction unmatched. This CDR3 region has 16 residues. This CDR3 reads CASSQETSGGSYEQYF. DNA for the CDR3: TGTGCCAGCAGCCAAGAAACTAGCGGGGGATCCTACGAGCAGTACTTC.

This chain uses TRBV9 with TRBJ2-7, with 8 bases that match TRBD1. The CDR3 has 16 residues. Germline lookup yields CDR1 SGDLS and CDR2 YYNGEE. The ends lost 4 bases at V and 0 bases at J; junction bases unmatched: 9. The CDR3 DNA is TGTGCCAGCAGCCCGCCAGGGACAGGAAGCTCCTACGAGCAGTACTTC. Its protein product is CASSPPGTGSSYEQYF.

The chain employs TRBV6-5 and TRBJ2-2; tentatively, D is TRBD2 (5 bases). Germline V gives CDR1 MNHEY, CDR2 SVGAGI. The CDR3 contains 14 residues. V was clipped by 6 bases and J by 4 bases, with 12 bases between them. This chain's CDR3 is CASRTTSGTGELFF. DNA for the CDR3: TGTGCCAGCAGGACTACCTCGGGCACCGGGGAGCTGTTTTTT.

This chain links TRBV13 with TRBJ1-1, with D hard to call. The CDR3 has 11 amino acids. The ends were cut back, 5 bases at V and 7 bases at J, with 8 bases in the middle. Germline loops: CDR1 PRHDT, CDR2 FYEKMQ (reference sequence). The CDR3 protein is CASSPQYEAFF. In DNA, the CDR3 is TGTGCCAGCAGCCCACAATATGAAGCTTTCTTT. Full variable domain (outside the CDR3, taken from reference TRBV13 and TRBJ1-1): AAGVIQSPRHLIKEKRETATLKCYPIPRHDTVYWYQQGPGQDPQFLISFYEKMQSDKGSIPDRFSAQQFSDYHSELNMSSLELGDSALYFCASSPQYEAFFGQGTRLTVV.

This chain uses TRBV25-1 with TRBJ2-1; 8 bases are a match to TRBD1. Per germline, CDR1 MGHDK and CDR2 SYGVNS. Germline trimming cut 5 bases from V and 4 bases from J; bases unmatched to any gene: 13. CDR3 length: 17 amino acids. CDR3 in amino acids: CASSTLARDRSYNEQFF. In nucleotides, the CDR3 is TGTGCCAGCAGTACCCTGGCCCGGGACAGGAGTTACAATGAGCAGTTCTTC.

This chain connects TRBV10-3 to TRBJ1-2; maybe TRBD1 (5 bases). The CDR3 extends over 15 amino acids. The V end lost 0 bases, the J end lost 0 bases, and 8 bases lay between the germline ends. The V gene's germline CDR1 is ENHRY and CDR2 SYGVKD. CDR3 nucleotides: TGTGCCATCAGTGAGTCTTCGACAGCTAACTATGGCTACACCTTC. The encoded protein is CAISESSTANYGYTF.